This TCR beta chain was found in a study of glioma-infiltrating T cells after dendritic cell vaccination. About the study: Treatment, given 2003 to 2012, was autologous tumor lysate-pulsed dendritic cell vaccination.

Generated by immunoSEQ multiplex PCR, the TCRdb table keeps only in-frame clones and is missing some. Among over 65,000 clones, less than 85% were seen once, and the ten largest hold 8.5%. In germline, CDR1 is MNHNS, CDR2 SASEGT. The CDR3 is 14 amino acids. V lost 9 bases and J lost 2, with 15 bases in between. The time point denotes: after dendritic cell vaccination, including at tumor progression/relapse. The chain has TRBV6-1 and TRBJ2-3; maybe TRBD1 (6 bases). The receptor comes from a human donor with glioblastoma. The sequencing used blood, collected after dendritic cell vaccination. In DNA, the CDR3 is TGTGCCAGAGGGCAAGGACAGTCCACAGATACGCAGTATTTT. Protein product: CARGQGQSTDTQYF.